The clone carrying this TCR beta chain was seen at least ten times. J gave up 6 bases and V 4 bases, and 10 bases lay outside the gene matches. CDR1 and CDR2 (germline): MGHRA, YSYEKL. CDR3 length: 16 residues. This sample was taken from a study of T cells after yellow fever vaccination. TCRdb reprocessed the 5' RACE reads with MiXCR, giving one entry per CDR3 protein. The sample includes under 400,000 distinct CDR3 sequences, approximately 12% seen only once; the top ten take 3% to 4%. The source of this sequence is a young man who received the YFV17D yellow fever vaccine. The source was CD4+ T cells sorted from PBMCs, collected 15 days after the yellow fever booster vaccination. The chain employs TRBV4-1 and TRBJ2-1; 9 bases line up with TRBD2. The CDR3, as DNA: TGCGCCAGCAGCCGCGGCGGGGGGGGCCTTTTCAATGAGCAGTTCTTC. Amino acids: CASSRGGGGLFNEQFF.